These T cell receptor beta chains were read from a single sample in a study of prognosis after radiotherapy for stage I lung cancer. From the multiplex PCR reads, TCRdb called clonotypes with MiXCR, one entry per CDR3 protein. Counted here are fewer than 20,000 distinct CDR3 sequences, around 40% occurring once; the ten biggest clones make up 39%. The sequences come from PBMCs, collected before or after stereotactic body radiation therapy (not recorded which). The receptors here all came from a donor of 50 years or more with non-small cell lung cancer. Both conserved end residues are part of each CDR3. The D gene is left open where the match is weak. Not every row has a clone size; where given, it reads once, few, many or a size class.

v_call	clone_size	d_call	j_call	cdr3_aa	cdr3_nt
TRBV3-1	many	-	TRBJ2-7	CASSQARGEQYF	TGTGCCAGCAGCCAAGCGAGAGGAGAGCAGTACTTC
TRBV19	medium-sized	TRBD2	TRBJ2-2	CASSIAGGSGELFF	TGTGCCAGTAGTATAGCGGGAGGGTCGGGGGAGCTGTTTTTT
TRBV2	-	-	TRBJ2-7	CASGDRGLSYEQYF	TGTGCCAGCGGAGATAGGGGACTGTCCTACGAGCAGTACTTC
TRBV28	many	-	TRBJ1-1	CASSLAGGNTEAFF	TGTGCCAGCAGTTTAGCGGGTGGGAACACTGAAGCTTTCTTT
TRBV6-1	medium-sized	TRBD1	TRBJ1-1	CASSGRGRDTEAFF	TGTGCCAGCAGTGGGAGGGGGCGGGACACTGAAGCTTTCTTT
TRBV6-1	-	TRBD1	TRBJ2-7	CASPGQGVKTYEQYF	TGCGCCAGCCCGGGACAGGGAGTAAAAACCTACGAGCAGTACTTC
TRBV7-9	once	TRBD2	TRBJ2-7	CASSGTSGSYEQYF	TGTGCCAGCAGCGGGACTAGCGGGAGCTACGAGCAGTACTTC
TRBV3-1	many	TRBD1	TRBJ1-2	CASSHLDRAPGYTF	TGTGCCAGCAGCCACCTGGACAGGGCCCCTGGCTACACCTTC
TRBV20-1	many	-	TRBJ2-2	CSARDAQGENTGELFF	TGCAGTGCTAGAGATGCTCAGGGCGAAAACACCGGGGAGCTGTTTTTT
TRBV5-1	-	-	TRBJ2-3	CASSLGTLGAYTQYF	TGCGCCAGCAGCCTAGGGACACTTGGAGCATATACGCAGTATTTT
TRBV19	many	TRBD1	TRBJ1-2	CASSEQGQGNYGYTF	TGTGCCAGTAGTGAACAGGGACAGGGGAACTATGGCTACACCTTC
TRBV27	-	-	TRBJ1-2	CASSSLRDTAISGYTF	TGTGCCAGCAGTTCCCTACGGGACACCGCTATCAGTGGCTACACCTTC
TRBV5-1	many	-	TRBJ1-1	CASSLAGDSTEAFF	TGCGCCAGTAGCTTGGCAGGGGATAGCACTGAAGCTTTCTTT
TRBV12-5	-	-	TRBJ2-5	CASVFSGGSGETQYF	TGTGCTAGTGTTTTTTCCGGGGGATCGGGGGAGACCCAATACTTC
TRBV10-2	many	TRBD2	TRBJ2-3	CASSEEPWLADTDTQYF	TGCGCCAGCAGTGAGGAGCCGTGGCTAGCGGACACAGATACGCAGTATTTT
TRBV11-2	-	-	TRBJ1-6	CASSLDLNNSPLHF	TGTGCCAGCAGCTTAGATCTCAATAATTCACCCCTCCACTTT
TRBV2	many	-	TRBJ1-1	CASSFGGGETEAFF	TGTGCCAGCAGTTTTGGGGGGGGGGAGACTGAAGCTTTCTTT
TRBV7-3	many	TRBD1	TRBJ2-2	CASSLRQGAGTGELFF	TGTGCCAGCAGCTTACGTCAGGGGGCTGGCACCGGGGAGCTGTTTTTT
TRBV11-1	-	-	TRBJ1-1	CASSLVESNKGSCF	TGTGCCAGCAGCTTAGTAGAATCCAACAAAGGGAGCTGCTTT
TRBV3-1	many	-	TRBJ2-7	CASSQVDGIGSYEQYF	TGTGCCAGCAGCCAAGTAGACGGGATCGGAAGCTACGAGCAGTACTTC
TRBV27	many	-	TRBJ2-3	CASSWRAGDTQYF	TGTGCCAGCAGTTGGCGGGCGGGAGATACGCAGTATTTT
TRBV11-2	many	-	TRBJ2-7	CASSLKAYIRDRATREQYF	TGTGCCAGCAGCTTAAAGGCCTACATCCGGGACCGAGCTACGCGGGAGCAGTACTTC
TRBV12-3/TRBV12-4	many	TRBD2	TRBJ2-1	CASSPGTSGILDEQFF	TGTGCCAGCAGTCCCGGGACTAGCGGGATTTTAGATGAGCAGTTCTTC
TRBV5-1	-	-	TRBJ2-1	CASTQGGSSYNEQFF	TGCGCCAGCACCCAGGGTGGGAGCTCCTACAATGAGCAGTTCTTC
TRBV7-9	many	-	TRBJ2-1	CASSSGTPQFF	TGTGCCAGCAGCTCCGGGACACCGCAGTTCTTC
TRBV15	many	-	TRBJ2-1	CATSRDRGRGKGVIDEQFF	TGTGCCACCAGCAGAGACAGGGGAAGGGGGAAAGGCGTTATCGATGAGCAGTTCTTC
TRBV3-1	few	TRBD1	TRBJ1-1	CASSEQGAWTEAFF	TGTGCCAGCAGCGAACAGGGGGCCTGGACTGAAGCTTTCTTT
TRBV20-1	-	-	TRBJ2-2	CSAMGFIGGNTGELFF	TGCAGTGCTATGGGGTTTATCGGGGGGAACACCGGGGAGCTGTTTTTT
TRBV6-1	many	-	TRBJ2-6	CASSRRGNLALSGANVLTF	TGTGCCAGCAGTCGCCGGGGAAACCTGGCACTGTCTGGGGCCAACGTCCTGACTTTC
TRBV16	many	-	TRBJ1-2	CASSQSPGNNYGYTF	TGTGCCAGCAGCCAATCTCCCGGAAACAACTATGGCTACACCTTC
TRBV7-9	many	-	TRBJ2-5	CASSGENRVRTQYF	TGTGCCAGCAGCGGAGAAAACAGGGTTCGGACCCAGTACTTC
TRBV4-2	many	TRBD2	TRBJ2-3	CASSHTGTSGGDTDTQYF	TGTGCCAGCAGCCACACCGGGACTAGCGGGGGGGACACAGATACGCAGTATTTT
TRBV7-7	medium-sized	-	TRBJ2-7	CASSSRKRGHYEQYF	TGTGCTAGCAGCTCCAGGAAACGGGGGCACTACGAGCAGTACTTC
TRBV6-1	medium-sized	-	TRBJ2-7	CASSPGGGYEQYF	TGTGCCAGCAGTCCAGGTGGTGGGTACGAGCAGTACTTC
TRBV20-1	many	-	TRBJ1-6	CSAREGWSPLHF	TGCAGTGCTAGAGAGGGTTGGTCACCCCTCCACTTT
TRBV6-1	many	-	TRBJ2-3	CATATKVGTDTQYF	TGTGCCACCGCAACCAAGGTGGGCACAGATACGCAGTATTTT
TRBV5-1	many	-	TRBJ2-3	CASSLVAGGTDTQYF	TGCGCCAGCAGCTTGGTTGCAGGGGGCACAGATACGCAGTATTTT
TRBV6-9	-	TRBD1	TRBJ1-5	CASSWTGGASSQPQHF	TGTGCCAGCAGTTGGACAGGGGGCGCGTCCTCTCAGCCTCAGCATTTT
TRBV4-2	many	-	TRBJ2-3	CASSQGGMVTDTQYF	TGTGCCAGCAGCCAAGGGGGTATGGTTACAGATACGCAGTATTTT
TRBV20-1	-	-	TRBJ2-7	CSARPTGGAVSYDQYF	TGCAGTGCTAGACCCACCGGGGGTGCGGTATCCTACGATCAGTACTTC
TRBV15	-	TRBD1	TRBJ2-2	CATSKGQEDTGELFF	TGTGCCACCAGCAAGGGACAGGAAGACACCGGGGAGCTGTTTTTT
TRBV6-2/TRBV6-3	-	-	TRBJ1-3	CASSEEVTSGNTIYF	TGTGCCAGCAGTGAAGAGGTGACCTCTGGAAACACCATATATTTT
TRBV9	many	-	TRBJ2-1	CASSVHAAGYNEQFF	TGTGCCAGCAGCGTGCACGCAGCGGGCTACAATGAGCAGTTCTTC
TRBV7-2	-	TRBD2	TRBJ2-1	CASSSSSGRREQFF	TGTGCCAGCAGCTCTTCTAGCGGGAGAAGGGAGCAGTTCTTC
TRBV3-1	many	-	TRBJ2-1	CASSQNRWGGRNEQFF	TGTGCCAGCAGCCAAAATAGGTGGGGGGGCCGTAATGAGCAGTTCTTC
TRBV19	-	TRBD1	TRBJ2-5	CASSIGSGQGPVDTQYF	TGTGCCAGTAGTATCGGGTCAGGACAGGGTCCCGTGGATACCCAGTACTTC
TRBV20-1	-	TRBD1	TRBJ1-3	CSARDRRRDRGNTIYF	TGCAGTGCTAGAGATAGACGCCGGGACAGGGGAAACACCATATATTTT
TRBV9	-	-	TRBJ2-7	CASSSPSGDNYEQYF	TGTGCCAGCAGCTCTCCCAGCGGGGACAACTACGAGCAGTACTTC